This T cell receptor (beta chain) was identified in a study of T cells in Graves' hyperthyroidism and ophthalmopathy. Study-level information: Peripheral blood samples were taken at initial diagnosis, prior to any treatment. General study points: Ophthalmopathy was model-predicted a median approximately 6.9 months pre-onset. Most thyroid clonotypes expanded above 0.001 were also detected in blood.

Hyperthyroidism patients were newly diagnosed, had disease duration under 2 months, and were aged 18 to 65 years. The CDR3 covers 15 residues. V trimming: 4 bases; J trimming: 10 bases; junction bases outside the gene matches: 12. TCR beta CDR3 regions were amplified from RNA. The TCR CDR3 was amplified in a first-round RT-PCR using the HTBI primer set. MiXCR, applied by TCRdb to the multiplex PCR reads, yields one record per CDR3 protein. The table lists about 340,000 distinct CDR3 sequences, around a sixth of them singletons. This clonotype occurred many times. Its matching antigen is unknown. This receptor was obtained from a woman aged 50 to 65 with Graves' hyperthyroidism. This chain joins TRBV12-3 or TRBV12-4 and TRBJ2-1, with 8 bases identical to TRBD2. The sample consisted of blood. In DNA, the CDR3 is TGTGCCAGCAGTTCCGGGACTAGAGGGTCGTTCGAGCAGTTCTTC. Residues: CASSSGTRGSFEQFF.